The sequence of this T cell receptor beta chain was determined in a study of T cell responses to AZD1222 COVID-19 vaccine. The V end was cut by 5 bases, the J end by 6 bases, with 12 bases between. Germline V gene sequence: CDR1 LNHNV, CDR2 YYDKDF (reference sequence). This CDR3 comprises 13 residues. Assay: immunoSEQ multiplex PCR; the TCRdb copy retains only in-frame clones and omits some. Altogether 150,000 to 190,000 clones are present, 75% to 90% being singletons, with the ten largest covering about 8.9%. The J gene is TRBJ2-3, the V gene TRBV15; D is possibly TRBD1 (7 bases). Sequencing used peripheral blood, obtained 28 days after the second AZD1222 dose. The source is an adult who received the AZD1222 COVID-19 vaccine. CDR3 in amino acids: CATSQGGVDTQYF. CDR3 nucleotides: TGTGCCACCAGCCAGGGGGGAGTGGATACGCAGTATTTT.